These 16 T cell receptor beta chains share one sample of origin, sequenced in a study of human T cells and chemical hapten exposure. TCRdb recomputed calls from the RACE reads with MiXCR, one row per CDR3 protein. There are a few hundred thousand distinct CDR3 sequences in the sample; almost 8% occur only once, and 1.2% lies in the top ten. Time point: pre-sensitization, week 0. Stated treatment: therapeutic diphenylcyclopropenone sensitization with weekly scalp DPC. The material was whole blood, obtained in connection with sensitization to the hapten diphenylcyclopropenone (DPC). The receptors derive from a young man with alopecia areata. Some clones in this sample may be carry-over from other donors' samples.

This chain connects TRBV7-2 to TRBJ2-6; the D is unclear. Germline lookup yields CDR1 SGHTA and CDR2 FQGNSA. This CDR3 comprises 15 residues. The V gene lost 1 base and the J gene lost 6 bases, with 10 bases spanning the gap. The CDR3 DNA reads TGTGCCAGCAGCTTAGTGACGGATAAGGCCAACGTCCTGACTTTC. Amino acids: CASSLVTDKANVLTF.

About this clonotype itself: A read error is possible here, since a much larger clone lies one base away. This rearrangement joins TRBV4-1 to TRBJ1-6, with 10 bases that match TRBD1. The CDR3 contains 18 residues. The germline V gene encodes CDR1 MGHRA and CDR2 YSYEKL. J was trimmed by 9 bases and V by 0 bases; bases with no gene match: 11. Here the CDR3 DNA reads TGCGCCAGCAGCCAAGATTTGAGACAGGGGGCCACCCTTTCACCCCTCCACTTT. It is translated as CASSQDLRQGATLSPLHF.

The chain uses TRBV7-2 and TRBJ2-7; D may be TRBD1 (6 bases). Per germline, CDR1 SGHTA and CDR2 FQGNSA. CDR3 length: 13 residues. Trimming shortened V by 5 bases and J by 5 bases, and 13 bases separated the two germline ends. The CDR3 region is CASSLQGYDEQYV. The DNA of the CDR3 is TGTGCCAGCAGCCTACAGGGATACGACGAGCAGTACGTC.

In this sample, this clonotype turned up many times. V is TRBV5-5 and J is TRBJ2-5; 7 positions match TRBD1. The trim removed 4 bases at V and 2 bases at J, leaving 11 bases unmatched. This CDR3 region has 16 residues. Per the germline V gene, CDR1 is SGHKS and CDR2 is YYEKEE (reference sequence). DNA of the CDR3: TGTGCCAGCAGCCGCAGAGGGGGCGGCCCACAAGAGACCCAGTACTTC. Translating gives CASSRRGGGPQETQYF.

This chain joins TRBV10-2 and TRBJ2-5, with a weak D call TRBD2 (6 bases). The V end lost 2 bases, the J end lost 3 bases, and 10 bases lay between the germline ends. Looked up from germline, CDR1 is WSHSY and CDR2 is SAAADI. The CDR3 is 14 residues long. CDR3 bases: TGCGCCAGCAGTGAGACCGGGGAGGAAGAGACCCAGTACTTC. Translation: CASSETGEEETQYF.

This clonotype has just a few counts. The rearrangement links TRBV6-5 to TRBJ1-3, with D maybe TRBD1 (5 bases). From germline, CDR1 is MNHEY and CDR2 SVGAGI. Trimming took off 2 bases at V and 4 bases at J, with 9 bases between the two ends. The CDR3 loop spans 14 amino acids. CDR3 residues: CASSYGGGGNTIYF. The CDR3 DNA follows: TGTGCCAGCAGTTACGGGGGGGGAGGAAACACCATATATTTT.

This clonotype has more than one count but fewer than ten. The chain combines TRBV12-3 or TRBV12-4 with TRBJ1-2; D might be TRBD1 (5 bases). The CDR3 runs 14 residues. V gave up 3 bases and J gave up 8 bases, with 16 bases separating them. The CDR3 DNA follows: TGTGCCAGCAGTTTGAGGAGGGACCTCCTAGGCTACACCTTC. This sequence encodes CASSLRRDLLGYTF.

This clonotype came up a few times. The gene calls are TRBV6-5 and TRBJ2-1; D ambiguous. Germline-derived CDR1 and CDR2 are MNHEY and SVGAGI. Trimming cost V 5 bases and J 5 bases, with 16 bases left between them. This CDR3 spans 15 amino acids. CDR3 DNA sequence: TGTGCCAGCAGTACCCCAATTTCCCCCCACAATGAGCAGTTCTTC. This gives the protein CASSTPISPHNEQFF.

This clonotype was seen more than once but under ten times. V gene TRBV27 combines with J gene TRBJ1-5, with a possible D match to TRBD1 (5 bases). The CDR3 is made up of 15 amino acids. The germline gives CDR1 MNHEY, CDR2 SMNVEV (reference sequence). Deletions cut 5 bases from V and 4 bases from J, with 15 bases between. CDR3: CASSTLLGVNQPQHF. The CDR3 DNA sequence: TGTGCCAGCAGTACCCTATTGGGGGTAAATCAGCCCCAGCATTTT.

In this sample, this clonotype turned up a few times. The genes are TRBV29-1 and TRBJ2-3; TRBD1 matches at 7 bases. The J segment lost 4 bases and the V segment lost 3 bases, leaving 4 bases of the junction unmatched. The CDR3 runs to 13 residues. Germline CDR1 and CDR2: SQVTM and ANQGSEA. As DNA, the CDR3 is TGCAGCGTTGAGCGACAGGGTGCAGATACGCAGTATTTT. This sequence encodes CSVERQGADTQYF.

The table lists this clonotype with many counts. The CDR3 sequence is CASSLTRRGEPGNTIYF. The CDR3 nucleotides read TGTGCCAGCAGTTTAACCCGACGGGGTGAGCCTGGAAACACCATATATTTT. The gene calls are TRBV27 and TRBJ1-3; no definite D call. Germline assignment: CDR1 MNHEY and CDR2 SMNVEV (reference sequence). CDR3 length: 17 amino acids. V lost 2 bases, J lost 2 bases, and 16 bases lay in between.

The V call is TRBV14, the J call TRBJ2-1, with D possibly TRBD2 on 6 matching bases. The CDR3 totals 13 residues. Germline-derived CDR1 and CDR2 are SGHDN and FVKESK. Trimming took off 3 bases at V and 9 bases at J, with 12 bases between the two ends. In nucleotides, the CDR3 is TGTGCCAGCAGCCATAATTGGAGGGGTGAGCAGTTCTTC. It translates to CASSHNWRGEQFF.

V and J are TRBV12-3 or TRBV12-4 and TRBJ1-4; 10 nucleotides agree with TRBD1. V lost 6 bases to trimming and J lost 7 bases; unmatched junction nucleotides: 5. CDR3 length equals 14 residues. The CDR3 DNA is TGTGCCAGCAGGGGGACAGGGGATGGTGAAAAACTGTTTTTT. It is translated as CASRGTGDGEKLFF.

This chain links TRBV6-2 or TRBV6-3 with TRBJ2-1; no firm D call. The V and J ends lost 4 bases and 5 bases respectively, with 12 bases between them. Germline V CDR1 and CDR2: MNHEY, SVGEGT. The CDR3 covers 14 residues. CDR3 sequence reads: CASSLQSPHNEQFF. Written as DNA, the CDR3 is TGTGCCAGCAGTTTACAGAGCCCCCACAATGAGCAGTTCTTC.

V is TRBV7-9 and J is TRBJ2-5; either TRBD1 or TRBD2 may fit D (5 bases each). V was shortened by 5 bases and J by 2 bases, with 12 bases between the two germline ends. This CDR3 is 14 amino acids long. Per germline, CDR1 SEHNR and CDR2 FQNEAQ (reference sequence). The CDR3 spells CASSLGPTQETQYF. Written as DNA, the CDR3 is TGTGCCAGCAGCCTGGGACCGACTCAAGAGACCCAGTACTTC.

This clonotype was seen a few times. The V gene is TRBV19, the J gene TRBJ2-2, with D unresolved. CDR3 length equals 13 residues. Germline V gene lookup returns CDR1 LNHDA and CDR2 SQIVND (reference sequence). Deletions cut 7 bases from V and 4 bases from J, with 10 bases between. Here the CDR3 reads CASNPRVTGELFF. Written as DNA, the CDR3 is TGTGCCAGTAACCCCAGAGTCACCGGGGAGCTGTTTTTT. The full variable domain, rest sourced from reference TRBV19 and TRBJ2-2, is DGGITQSPKYLFRKEGQNVTLSCEQNLNHDAMYWYRQDPGQGLRLIYYSQIVNDFQKGDIAEGYSVSREKKESFPLTVTSAQKNPTAFYLCASNPRVTGELFFGEGSRLTVL.